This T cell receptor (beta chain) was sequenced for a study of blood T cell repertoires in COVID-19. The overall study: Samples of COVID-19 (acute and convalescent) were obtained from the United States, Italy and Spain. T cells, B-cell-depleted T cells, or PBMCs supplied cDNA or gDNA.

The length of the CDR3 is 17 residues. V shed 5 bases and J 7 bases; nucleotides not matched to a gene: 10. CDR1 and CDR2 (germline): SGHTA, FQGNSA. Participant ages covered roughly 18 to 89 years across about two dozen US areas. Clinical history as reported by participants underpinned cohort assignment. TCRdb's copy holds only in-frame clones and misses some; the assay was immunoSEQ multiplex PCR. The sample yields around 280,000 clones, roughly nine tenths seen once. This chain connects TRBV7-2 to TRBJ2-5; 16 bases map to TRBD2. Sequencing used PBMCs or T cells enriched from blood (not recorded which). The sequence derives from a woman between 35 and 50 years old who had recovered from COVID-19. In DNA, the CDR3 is TGTGCCAGCAGCCCCCCGGGACTAGCGGGGGGGAGTGGGACCCAGTACTTC. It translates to CASSPPGLAGGSGTQYF. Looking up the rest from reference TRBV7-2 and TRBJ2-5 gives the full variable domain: GAGVSQSPSNKVTEKGKDVELRCDPISGHTALYWYRQSLGQGLEFLIYFQGNSAPDKSGLPSDRFSAERTGGSVSTLTIQRTQQEDSAVYLCASSPPGLAGGSGTQYFGPGTRLLVL.